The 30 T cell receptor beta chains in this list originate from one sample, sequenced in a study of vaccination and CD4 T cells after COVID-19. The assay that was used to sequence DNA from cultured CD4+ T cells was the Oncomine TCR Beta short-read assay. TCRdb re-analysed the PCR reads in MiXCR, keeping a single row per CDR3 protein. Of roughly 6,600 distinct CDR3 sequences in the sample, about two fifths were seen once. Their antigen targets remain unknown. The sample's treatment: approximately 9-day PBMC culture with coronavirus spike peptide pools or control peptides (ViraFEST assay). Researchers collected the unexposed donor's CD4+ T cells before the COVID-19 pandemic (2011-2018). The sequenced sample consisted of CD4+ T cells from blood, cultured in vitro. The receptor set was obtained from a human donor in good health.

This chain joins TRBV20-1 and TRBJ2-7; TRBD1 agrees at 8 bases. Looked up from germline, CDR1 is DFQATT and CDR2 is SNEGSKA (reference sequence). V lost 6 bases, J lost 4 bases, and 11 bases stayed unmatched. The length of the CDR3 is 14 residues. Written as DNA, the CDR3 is TGCAGTGCGTGGGACAGGACCCGTGTATACGAGCAGTACTTC. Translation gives CSAWDRTRVYEQYF.

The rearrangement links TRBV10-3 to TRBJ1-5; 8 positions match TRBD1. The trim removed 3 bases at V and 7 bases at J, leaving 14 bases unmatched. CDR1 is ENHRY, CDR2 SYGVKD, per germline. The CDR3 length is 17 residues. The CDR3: CAISEPGAGGGLQPQHF. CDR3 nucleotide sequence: TGTGCCATCAGTGAACCCGGGGCAGGGGGCGGTTTACAGCCCCAGCATTTT.

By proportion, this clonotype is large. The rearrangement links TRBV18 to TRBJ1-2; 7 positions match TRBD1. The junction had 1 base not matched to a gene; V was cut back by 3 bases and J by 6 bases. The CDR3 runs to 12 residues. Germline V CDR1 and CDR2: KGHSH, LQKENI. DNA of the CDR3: TGTGCCAGCTCACCGACAGGGCATGGCTACACCTTC. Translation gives CASSPTGHGYTF.

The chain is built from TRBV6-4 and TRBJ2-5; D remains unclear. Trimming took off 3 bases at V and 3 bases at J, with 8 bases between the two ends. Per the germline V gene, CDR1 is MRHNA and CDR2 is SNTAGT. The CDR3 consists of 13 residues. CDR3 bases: TGTGCCAGCAGTGAAAAGGCGGAAGAGACCCAGTACTTC. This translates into CASSEKAEETQYF.

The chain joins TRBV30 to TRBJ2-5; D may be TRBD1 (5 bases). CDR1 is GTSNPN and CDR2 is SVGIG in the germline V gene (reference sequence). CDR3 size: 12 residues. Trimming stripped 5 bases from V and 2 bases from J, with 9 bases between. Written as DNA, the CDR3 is TGTGCCTGGGGGGCCGCACAAGAGACCCAGTACTTC. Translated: CAWGAAQETQYF.

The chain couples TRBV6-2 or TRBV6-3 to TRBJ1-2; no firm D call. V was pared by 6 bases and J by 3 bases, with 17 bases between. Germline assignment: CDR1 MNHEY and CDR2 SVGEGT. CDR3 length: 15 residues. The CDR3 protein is CASSPNFMGDYGYTF. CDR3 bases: TGTGCCAGCAGCCCGAATTTTATGGGCGACTATGGCTACACCTTC.

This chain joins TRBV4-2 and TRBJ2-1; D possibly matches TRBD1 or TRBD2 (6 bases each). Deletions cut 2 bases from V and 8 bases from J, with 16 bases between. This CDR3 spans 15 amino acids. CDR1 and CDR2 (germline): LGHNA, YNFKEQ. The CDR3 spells CASSQKGSGADEQFF. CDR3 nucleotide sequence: TGTGCCAGCAGCCAAAAAGGGTCGGGGGCGGATGAGCAGTTCTTC.

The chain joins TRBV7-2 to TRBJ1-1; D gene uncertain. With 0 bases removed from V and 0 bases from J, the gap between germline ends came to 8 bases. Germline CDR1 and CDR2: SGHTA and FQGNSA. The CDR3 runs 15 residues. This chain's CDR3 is CASSLARRMNTEAFF. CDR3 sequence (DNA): TGTGCCAGCAGCTTAGCCAGACGCATGAACACTGAAGCTTTCTTT.

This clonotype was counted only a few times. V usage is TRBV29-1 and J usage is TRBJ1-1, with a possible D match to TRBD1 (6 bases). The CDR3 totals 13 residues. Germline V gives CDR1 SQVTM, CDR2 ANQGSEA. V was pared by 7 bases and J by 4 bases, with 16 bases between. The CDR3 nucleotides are TGCAGCGCCAAGGGGGGGAGCGGCACTGAAGCTTTCTTT. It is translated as CSAKGGSGTEAFF.

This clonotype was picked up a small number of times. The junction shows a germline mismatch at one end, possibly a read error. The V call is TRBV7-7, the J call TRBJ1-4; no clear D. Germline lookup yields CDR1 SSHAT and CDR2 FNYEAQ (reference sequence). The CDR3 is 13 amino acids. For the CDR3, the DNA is TGTGCTAGCAGCTCTACTGGTAATGAAAAACTGTTTTTT. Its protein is CASSSTGNEKLFF.

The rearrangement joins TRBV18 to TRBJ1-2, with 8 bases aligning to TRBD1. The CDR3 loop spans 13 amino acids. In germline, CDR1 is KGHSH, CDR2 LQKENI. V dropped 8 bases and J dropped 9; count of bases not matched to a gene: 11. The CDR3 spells CASPGPTGERYTF. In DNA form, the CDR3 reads TGTGCCAGCCCAGGCCCGACAGGGGAACGCTACACCTTC.

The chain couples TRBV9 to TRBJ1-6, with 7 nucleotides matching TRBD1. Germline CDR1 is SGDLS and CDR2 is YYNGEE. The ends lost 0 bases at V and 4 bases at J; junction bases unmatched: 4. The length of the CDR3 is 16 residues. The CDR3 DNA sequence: TGTGCCAGCAGCGTAGGGCGGGACAGTTATAATTCACCCCTCCACTTT. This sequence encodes CASSVGRDSYNSPLHF. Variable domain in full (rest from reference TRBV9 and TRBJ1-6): DSGVTQTPKHLITATGQRVTLRCSPRSGDLSVYWYQQSLDQGLQFLIQYYNGEERAKGNILERFSAQQFPDLHSELNLSSLELGDSALYFCASSVGRDSYNSPLHFGNGTRLTVT.

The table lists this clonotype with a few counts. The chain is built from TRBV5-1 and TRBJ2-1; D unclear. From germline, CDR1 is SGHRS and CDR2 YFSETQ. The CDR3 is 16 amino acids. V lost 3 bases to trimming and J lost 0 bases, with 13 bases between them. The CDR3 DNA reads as TGCGCCAGCAGCTCCGCTGGGGTGAGCTCCTACAATGAGCAGTTCTTC. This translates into CASSSAGVSSYNEQFF.

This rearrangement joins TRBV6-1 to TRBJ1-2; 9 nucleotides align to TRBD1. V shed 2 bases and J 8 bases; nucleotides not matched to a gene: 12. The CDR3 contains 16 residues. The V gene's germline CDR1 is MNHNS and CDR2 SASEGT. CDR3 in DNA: TGTGCCAGCAGTGAATGGGGACAGGGTTTGACTCGGGGCTACACCTTC. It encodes CASSEWGQGLTRGYTF.

The CDR3 protein is CASSRGGQATYEQYF. For the CDR3, the DNA is TGTGCCAGCAGCCGTGGGGGACAGGCAACCTACGAGCAGTACTTC. The J gene is TRBJ2-7, the V gene TRBV7-2; 8 nucleotides match TRBD1. Losses at the gene ends were 5 bases for V and 2 bases for J; bases not matched to a gene: 8. The CDR3 length is 15 residues. Germline values: CDR1 SGHTA, CDR2 FQGNSA.

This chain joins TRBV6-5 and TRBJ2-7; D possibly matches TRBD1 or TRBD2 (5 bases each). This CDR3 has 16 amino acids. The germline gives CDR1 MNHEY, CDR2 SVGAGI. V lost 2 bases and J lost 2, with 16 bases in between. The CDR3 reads CASSYRGSSLTYEQYF. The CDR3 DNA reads TGTGCCAGCAGTTACCGGGGCAGCAGCTTAACCTACGAGCAGTACTTC.

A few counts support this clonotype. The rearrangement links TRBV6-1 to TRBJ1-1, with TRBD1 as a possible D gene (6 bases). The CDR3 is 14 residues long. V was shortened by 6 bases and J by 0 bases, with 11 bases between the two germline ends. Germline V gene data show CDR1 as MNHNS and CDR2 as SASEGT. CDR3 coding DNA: TGTGCCAGCAGGGATACAGGGTTGAACACTGAAGCTTTCTTT. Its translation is CASRDTGLNTEAFF.

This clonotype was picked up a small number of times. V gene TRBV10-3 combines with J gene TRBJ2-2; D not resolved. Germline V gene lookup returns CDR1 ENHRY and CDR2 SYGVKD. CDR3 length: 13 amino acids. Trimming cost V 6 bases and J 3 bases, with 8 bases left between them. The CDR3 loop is CAISQEYTGELFF. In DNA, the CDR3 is TGTGCCATCAGCCAGGAGTACACCGGGGAGCTGTTTTTT.

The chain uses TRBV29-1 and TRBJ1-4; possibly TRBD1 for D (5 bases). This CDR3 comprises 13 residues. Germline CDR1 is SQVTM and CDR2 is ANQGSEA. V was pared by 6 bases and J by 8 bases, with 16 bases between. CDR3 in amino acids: CSVSRANQEKLFF. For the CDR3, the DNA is TGCAGCGTGAGCAGGGCTAATCAGGAAAAACTGTTTTTT.

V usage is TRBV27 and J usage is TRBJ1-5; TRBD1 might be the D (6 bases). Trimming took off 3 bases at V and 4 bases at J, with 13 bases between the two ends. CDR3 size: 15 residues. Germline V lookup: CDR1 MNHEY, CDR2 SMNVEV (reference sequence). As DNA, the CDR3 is TGTGCCAGCAGTTTCGCCAGGGGTCTTAATCAGCCCCAGCATTTT. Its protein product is CASSFARGLNQPQHF.

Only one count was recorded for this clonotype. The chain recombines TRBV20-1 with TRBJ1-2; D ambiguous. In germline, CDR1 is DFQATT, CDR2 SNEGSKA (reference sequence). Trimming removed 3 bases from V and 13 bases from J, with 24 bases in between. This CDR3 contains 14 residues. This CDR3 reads CSASVQELELKATF. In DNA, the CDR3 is TGCAGTGCTAGCGTCCAGGAACTGGAGCTGAAAGCCACCTTC.

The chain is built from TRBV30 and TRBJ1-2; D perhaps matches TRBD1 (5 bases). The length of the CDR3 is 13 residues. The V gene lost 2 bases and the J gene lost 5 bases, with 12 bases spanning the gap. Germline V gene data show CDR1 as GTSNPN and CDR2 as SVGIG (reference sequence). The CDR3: CAWSQLWGYGYTF. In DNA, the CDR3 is TGTGCCTGGAGTCAACTATGGGGGTATGGCTACACCTTC.

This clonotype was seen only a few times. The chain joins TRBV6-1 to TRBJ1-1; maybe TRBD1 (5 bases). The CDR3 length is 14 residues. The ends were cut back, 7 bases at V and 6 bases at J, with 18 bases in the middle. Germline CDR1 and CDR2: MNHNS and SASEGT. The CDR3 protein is CASNPLGGWAEAFF. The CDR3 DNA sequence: TGTGCCAGCAACCCCCTGGGGGGGTGGGCTGAAGCTTTCTTT.

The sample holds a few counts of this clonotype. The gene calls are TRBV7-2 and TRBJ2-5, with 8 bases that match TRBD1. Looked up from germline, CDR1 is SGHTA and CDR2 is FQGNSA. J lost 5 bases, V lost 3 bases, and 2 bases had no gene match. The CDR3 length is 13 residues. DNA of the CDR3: TGTGCCAGCAGCTTGGACAGGGAGGAGACCCAGTACTTC. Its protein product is CASSLDREETQYF.

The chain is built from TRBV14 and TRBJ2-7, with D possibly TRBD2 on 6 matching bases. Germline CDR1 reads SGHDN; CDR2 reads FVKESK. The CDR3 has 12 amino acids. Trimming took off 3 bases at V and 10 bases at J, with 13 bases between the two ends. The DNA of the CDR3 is TGTGCCAGCAGCCAGTCGGGGGTGGAACAGTACTTC. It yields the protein CASSQSGVEQYF.

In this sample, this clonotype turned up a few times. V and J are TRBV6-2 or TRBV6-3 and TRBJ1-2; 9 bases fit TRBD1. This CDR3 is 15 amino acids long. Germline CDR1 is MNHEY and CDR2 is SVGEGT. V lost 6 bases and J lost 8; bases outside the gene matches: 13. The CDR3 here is CASRRDDRGSGGYTF. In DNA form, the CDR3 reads TGTGCCAGCAGAAGAGATGACAGGGGGTCAGGAGGCTACACCTTC.

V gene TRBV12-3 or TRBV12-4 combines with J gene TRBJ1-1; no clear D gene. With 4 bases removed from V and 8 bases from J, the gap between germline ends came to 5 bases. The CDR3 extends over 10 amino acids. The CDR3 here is CASSSWEAFF. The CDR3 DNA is TGTGCCAGCAGTTCTTGGGAAGCTTTCTTT.

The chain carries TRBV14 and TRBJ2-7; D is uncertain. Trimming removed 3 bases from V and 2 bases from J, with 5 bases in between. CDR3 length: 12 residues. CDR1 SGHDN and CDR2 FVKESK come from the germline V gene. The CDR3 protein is CASSQEAYEQYF. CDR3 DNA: TGTGCCAGCAGCCAGGAAGCCTACGAGCAGTACTTC. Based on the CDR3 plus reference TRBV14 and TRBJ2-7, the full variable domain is EAGVTQFPSHSVIEKGQTVTLRCDPISGHDNLYWYRRVMGKEIKFLLHFVKESKQDESGMPNNRFLAERTGGTYSTLKVQPAELEDSGVYFCASSQEAYEQYFGPGTRLTVT.

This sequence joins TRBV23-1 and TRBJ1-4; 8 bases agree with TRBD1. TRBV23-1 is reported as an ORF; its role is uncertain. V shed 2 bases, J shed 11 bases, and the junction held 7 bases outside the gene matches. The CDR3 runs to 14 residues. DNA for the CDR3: TGCGCCAGCAGTCAACTCCCGGACAGGGCGAAACTGTTTTTT. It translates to CASSQLPDRAKLFF.

CDR3 DNA sequence: TGTGCCGCGTCCGGGACAGGAGGTAATCAGCCCCAGCATTTT. This gives the protein CAASGTGGNQPQHF. The gene calls are TRBV19 and TRBJ1-5; 8 nucleotides match TRBD1. Germline values: CDR1 LNHDA, CDR2 SQIVND (reference sequence). With V trimmed by 11 bases and J by 4 bases, 10 bases remained unmatched. CDR3 length: 14 amino acids.